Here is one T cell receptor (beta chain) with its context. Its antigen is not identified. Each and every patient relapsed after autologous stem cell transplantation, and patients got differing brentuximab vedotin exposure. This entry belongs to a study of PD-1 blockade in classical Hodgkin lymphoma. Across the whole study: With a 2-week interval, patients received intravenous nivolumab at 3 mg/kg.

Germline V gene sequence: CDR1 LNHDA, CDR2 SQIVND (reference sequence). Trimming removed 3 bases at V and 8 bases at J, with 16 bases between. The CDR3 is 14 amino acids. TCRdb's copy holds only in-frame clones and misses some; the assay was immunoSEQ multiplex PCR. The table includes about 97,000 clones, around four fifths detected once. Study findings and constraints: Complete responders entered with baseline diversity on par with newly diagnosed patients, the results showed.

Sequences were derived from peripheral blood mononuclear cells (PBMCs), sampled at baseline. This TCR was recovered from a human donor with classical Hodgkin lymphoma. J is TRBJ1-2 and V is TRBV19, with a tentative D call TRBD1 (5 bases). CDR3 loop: CASSIGQGAGGYTF. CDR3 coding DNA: TGTGCCAGTAGTATTGGCCAGGGCGCAGGGGGCTACACCTTC.